The 10 T cell receptor beta chains below were found in one sample sequenced in a study of T-cell memory formation after mild COVID-19. TCRdb re-called the 5' RACE reads with MiXCR, one entry per CDR3 protein. The sample includes about 400,000 distinct CDR3 sequences, 20% to 30% of them seen just once. The specimen was PBMCs or a T cell subset sorted from them (not recorded which). The source of these receptors is an adult woman who had mild COVID-19 (a few samples of this study predate the infection). Cell type and time point are not known.

This clonotype came up a few times. The chain joins TRBV7-3 to TRBJ2-7; TRBD2 aligns across 9 bases. The trim removed 6 bases at V and 1 base at J, leaving 4 bases unmatched. The CDR3 runs to 14 residues. The V gene's germline CDR1 is SGHTA and CDR2 FQGTGA. The CDR3 reads CASSRAGGSYEQYF. In DNA form, the CDR3 reads TGTGCCAGCAGTCGAGCGGGGGGTTCCTACGAGCAGTACTTC.

The chain employs TRBV10-3 and TRBJ2-3; D is possibly TRBD1 (5 bases). Trimming took 0 bases from V and 1 from J, leaving 11 bases between them. The germline V gene has CDR1 ENHRY and CDR2 SYGVKD. The CDR3 sequence is 16 residues long. The CDR3 nucleotides read TGTGCCATCAGTGAGTCGGGGCAGCCAGGCACAGATACGCAGTATTTT. As protein: CAISESGQPGTDTQYF.

The genes are TRBV20-1 and TRBJ2-7; D tentatively fits TRBD1 or TRBD2 (5 bases each). The CDR3 contains 13 residues. V shed 3 bases and J shed 3 bases, with 12 bases lying between them. CDR1 and CDR2 from the germline V gene are DFQATT and SNEGSKA (reference sequence). CDR3 DNA sequence: TGCAGTGCTAGGGGACGGGTCGGCTACGAGCAGTACTTC. Translation gives CSARGRVGYEQYF.

This chain joins TRBV20-1 and TRBJ2-1; no clear D. CDR1 DFQATT and CDR2 SNEGSKA come from the germline V gene (reference sequence). The CDR3 length is 11 residues. Trimming cost V 5 bases and J 4 bases, with 6 bases left between them. CDR3 sequence: CSAPKYNEQFF. CDR3 coding DNA: TGCAGTGCTCCCAAGTACAATGAGCAGTTCTTC.

The sample holds a few counts of this clonotype. J is TRBJ1-2 and V is TRBV15; no clear D. Germline V lookup: CDR1 LNHNV, CDR2 YYDKDF (reference sequence). V was clipped by 2 bases and J by 8 bases, with 18 bases between them. CDR3 length: 15 residues. In nucleotides, the CDR3 is TGTGCCACCAGCAGATCAGGAGGCTCTCTCGAGGGCTACACCTTC. This gives the protein CATSRSGGSLEGYTF.

The V and J genes are TRBV14 and TRBJ1-1; D uncertain. The CDR3 totals 15 residues. Germline V CDR1 and CDR2: SGHDN, FVKESK. Trimming took off 0 bases at V and 4 bases at J, with 12 bases between the two ends. The CDR3 here is CASSQDLPRGTEAFF. In nucleotides, the CDR3 is TGTGCCAGCAGCCAAGATCTGCCCCGGGGCACTGAAGCTTTCTTT.

This clonotype was picked up a small number of times. This chain links TRBV2 with TRBJ2-5, with 10 bases aligning to TRBD2. Germline values: CDR1 SNHLY, CDR2 FYNNEI. This CDR3 is built from 13 residues. Trimming cost V 3 bases and J 7 bases; bases outside gene matches: 2. As DNA, the CDR3 is TGTGCCAGCAGTGAGCTAGCGGGAGCGACCCAGTACTTC. Residues: CASSELAGATQYF.

This clonotype appeared a few times. The gene calls are TRBV3-1 and TRBJ1-2; D gene ambiguous. The V gene's germline CDR1 is LGHDT and CDR2 YNNKEL (reference sequence). The V end was cut by 1 base, the J end by 2 bases, with 11 bases between. CDR3 length equals 15 residues. CDR3 sequence reads: CASSQAPEINYGYTF. Here the CDR3 DNA reads TGTGCCAGCAGCCAAGCCCCAGAGATCAACTATGGCTACACCTTC.

CDR3 sequence reads: CASTLGGGVEQYF. The CDR3 bases are TGTGCCAGCACCTTAGGGGGAGGGGTCGAGCAGTACTTC. The genes are TRBV12-3 or TRBV12-4 and TRBJ2-7; TRBD2 might be the D (7 bases). Between the trimmed V and J ends, which lost 7 bases and 6 bases, there was a span of 16 bases. The CDR3 is made up of 13 amino acids.

This clonotype has a handful of counts. This chain connects TRBV10-3 to TRBJ2-7; 11 nucleotides agree with TRBD2. This CDR3 has 15 amino acids. The V gene's germline CDR1 is ENHRY and CDR2 SYGVKD. V lost 10 bases and J lost 6; bases outside the gene matches: 14. CDR3 loop: CATLSETSGKSEQYF. The CDR3 region has the DNA TGTGCCACCCTGAGTGAGACTAGCGGGAAATCCGAGCAGTACTTC.